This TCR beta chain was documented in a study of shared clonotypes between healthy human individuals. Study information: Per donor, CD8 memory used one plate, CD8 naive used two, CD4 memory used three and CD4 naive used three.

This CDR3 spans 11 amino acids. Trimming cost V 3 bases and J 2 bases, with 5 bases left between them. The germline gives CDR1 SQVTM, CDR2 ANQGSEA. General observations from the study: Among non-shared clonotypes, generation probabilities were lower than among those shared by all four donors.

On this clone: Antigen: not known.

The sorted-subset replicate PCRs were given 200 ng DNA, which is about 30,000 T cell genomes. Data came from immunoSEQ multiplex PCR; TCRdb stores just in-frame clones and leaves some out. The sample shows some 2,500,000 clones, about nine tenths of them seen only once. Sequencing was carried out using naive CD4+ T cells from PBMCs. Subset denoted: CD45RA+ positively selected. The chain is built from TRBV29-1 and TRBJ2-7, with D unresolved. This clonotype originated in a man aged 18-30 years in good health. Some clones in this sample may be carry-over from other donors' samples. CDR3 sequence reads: CSVEWAYEQYF. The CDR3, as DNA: TGCAGCGTTGAGTGGGCCTACGAGCAGTACTTC.